The 24 T cell receptor beta chains presented below share a single source sample, sequenced in a study of OX40 agonist ivuxolimab in advanced cancers. Method: immunoSEQ multiplex PCR; TCRdb's copy keeps in-frame clones and lacks some. The sample holds 73,000 or so clones; under 90% are singletons and the top ten take less than 2.5%. The sequenced sample was CD4+ or CD8+ T cells sorted from blood, obtained in a trial of the OX40 agonist ivuxolimab. The receptors derive from an adult with an advanced solid tumor such as melanoma, head and neck, liver or kidney cancer.

J is TRBJ2-7 and V is TRBV5-6, with 7 bases aligning to TRBD2. V trimming: 1 base; J trimming: 2 bases; junction bases outside the gene matches: 6. CDR1 and CDR2 (germline): SGHDT, YYEEEE. The CDR3 totals 15 residues. CDR3 in DNA: TGTGCCAGCAGCTTGAGGGCGGGAGTGACCTACGAGCAGTACTTC. As protein: CASSLRAGVTYEQYF.

V gene TRBV6-1 combines with J gene TRBJ2-4, with 8 bases lining up with TRBD2. V lost 4 bases to trimming and J lost 0 bases; unmatched junction nucleotides: 5. In germline, CDR1 is MNHNS, CDR2 SASEGT. This CDR3 is 16 amino acids long. The DNA of the CDR3 is TGTGCCAGCAGTGGTCTGCTAGCGGGAGCCAAAAACATTCAGTACTTC. Its protein product is CASSGLLAGAKNIQYF.

This CDR3 is CASSPGLAGEPGTQYF. The CDR3 DNA reads as TGCGCCAGCAGCCCGGGACTAGCGGGAGAACCAGGTACGCAGTATTTT. This chain joins TRBV5-1 and TRBJ2-3; 14 positions agree with TRBD2. From germline, CDR1 is SGHRS and CDR2 YFSETQ. This CDR3 has 16 amino acids. The V and J ends lost 4 bases and 8 bases, in that order; junction bases with no gene match: 9.

The chain combines TRBV10-2 with TRBJ1-1; D remains ambiguous. The CDR3 is made up of 12 amino acids. Deletions cut 7 bases from V and 4 bases from J, with 10 bases between. CDR1 is WSHSY and CDR2 is SAAADI in the germline V gene. The CDR3 coding sequence is TGCGCCAGCAATAAGGGAGTCACTGAAGCTTTCTTT. It specifies CASNKGVTEAFF.

This sequence joins TRBV6-6 and TRBJ1-3; 11 nucleotides line up with TRBD1. The CDR3 has 15 amino acids. V dropped 5 bases and J dropped 7; count of bases not matched to a gene: 7. CDR1 MNHNY and CDR2 SVGAGI come from the germline V gene (reference sequence). CDR3 in amino acids: CASSPLGQGANTIYF. CDR3 sequence (DNA): TGTGCCAGCAGTCCACTCGGACAGGGGGCGAACACCATATATTTT.

J is TRBJ1-1 and V is TRBV11-3, with 7 bases that match TRBD1. With V trimmed by 1 base and J by 3 bases, 2 bases remained unmatched. CDR1 and CDR2 from the germline V gene are SGHNT and YENEEA. The CDR3 sequence is 14 residues long. For the CDR3, the DNA is TGTGCCAGCAGCTTAGGCACAGGGGACACTGAAGCTTTCTTT. This encodes CASSLGTGDTEAFF.

The J gene is TRBJ1-2, the V gene TRBV23-1, with no clear D. TRBV23-1 is recorded as an ORF, its role being uncertain. The CDR3 has 17 residues. Trimming took 2 bases from V and 5 from J, leaving 21 bases between them. The CDR3 DNA sequence: TGCGCCAGCAGTCAAGTGTCGGTCAGGTCGATGTCATATGGCTACACCTTC. Translated: CASSQVSVRSMSYGYTF.

The chain employs TRBV9 and TRBJ2-5; the D call may be TRBD1 or TRBD2 (5 bases each). Germline-derived CDR1 and CDR2 are SGDLS and YYNGEE. Trimming removed 7 bases at V and 1 base at J, with 17 bases between. The CDR3 runs 15 residues. CDR3: CASAGLRGFQETQYF. CDR3 sequence (DNA): TGTGCCAGCGCCGGTTTGAGGGGCTTCCAAGAGACCCAGTACTTC.

CDR3 sequence (DNA): TGTGCCAGCAGCTTGGAAGTCGTGGTCCCTGTCTCCTACAATGAGCAGTTCTTC. Translation: CASSLEVVVPVSYNEQFF. The chain combines TRBV5-6 with TRBJ2-1, with D uncertain. Germline lookup yields CDR1 SGHDT and CDR2 YYEEEE. Trimming pared 0 bases from V and 0 bases from J, leaving 16 bases between. The CDR3 is 18 residues long. Combining the CDR3 with reference TRBV5-6 and TRBJ2-1 gives the whole variable domain DAGVTQSPTHLIKTRGQQVTLRCSPKSGHDTVSWYQQALGQGPQFIFQYYEEEERQRGNFPDRFSGHQFPNYSSELNVNALLLGDSALYLCASSLEVVVPVSYNEQFFGPGTRLTVL.

V and J are TRBV9 and TRBJ2-7; 7 bases fit TRBD1. The CDR3 loop spans 13 amino acids. Germline values: CDR1 SGDLS, CDR2 YYNGEE. V shed 0 bases and J 8 bases; nucleotides not matched to a gene: 5. Here the CDR3 reads CASSVATRGQQYF. The CDR3 DNA sequence: TGTGCCAGCAGCGTAGCTACAAGGGGGCAGCAGTACTTC.

The chain recombines TRBV7-6 with TRBJ2-7, with D maybe TRBD2 (5 bases). V was pared by 6 bases and J by 2 bases, with 14 bases between. The CDR3 has 14 amino acids. Germline V lookup: CDR1 SGHVS, CDR2 FNYEAQ. The CDR3 DNA follows: TGTGCCAGCAGGGCCGGCGCCGGGGCCTACGAGCAGTACTTC. Translating it yields CASRAGAGAYEQYF.

The chain employs TRBV2 and TRBJ1-2, with D unresolved. The germline V and J ends were trimmed by 6 bases and 4 bases, with 9 bases remaining between them. The CDR3 has 12 residues. CDR1 and CDR2 (germline): SNHLY, FYNNEI. In DNA form, the CDR3 reads TGTGCCAGCAGGTTGTCGGCCTATGGCTACACCTTC. Its translation: CASRLSAYGYTF.

The V call is TRBV5-1, the J call TRBJ2-7; possible D gene TRBD1, 6 bases. V was cut by 4 bases and J by 0 bases, with 14 bases left in between. The CDR3 covers 15 residues. Germline V gene data show CDR1 as SGHRS and CDR2 as YFSETQ. The CDR3 loop is CASSETGPSSYEQYF. CDR3 coding DNA: TGCGCCAGCAGCGAGACAGGACCGAGCTCCTACGAGCAGTACTTC.

The rearrangement links TRBV5-1 to TRBJ2-1; maybe TRBD2 (5 bases). CDR1 SGHRS and CDR2 YFSETQ come from the germline V gene. The CDR3 has 12 residues. The V end lost 0 bases, the J end lost 8 bases, and 6 bases lay between the germline ends. This CDR3 is CASSLVRDEQFF. The CDR3 DNA sequence: TGCGCCAGCAGCTTGGTGCGGGATGAGCAGTTCTTC.

This chain connects TRBV10-3 to TRBJ2-1; D uncertain. V was clipped by 8 bases and J by 3 bases, with 5 bases between them. Germline V gives CDR1 ENHRY, CDR2 SYGVKD. The CDR3 is 11 residues long. DNA for the CDR3: TGTGCCATCGATGACTACAATGAGCAGTTCTTC. Translated: CAIDDYNEQFF.

The J gene is TRBJ1-1, the V gene TRBV6-5; TRBD1 might be the D (6 bases). There are 12 residues in the CDR3. Germline V gives CDR1 MNHEY, CDR2 SVGAGI. With 7 bases removed from V and 1 base from J, the gap between germline ends came to 7 bases. The CDR3: CASKQGNTEAFF. The CDR3 DNA follows: TGTGCCAGCAAACAGGGGAACACTGAAGCTTTCTTT.

This chain joins TRBV7-3 and TRBJ1-1, with no clear D. The germline CDR1 and CDR2 sequences are SGHTA and FQGTGA. The CDR3 has 12 residues. The germline V and J ends were trimmed by 3 bases and 4 bases, with 6 bases remaining between them. The CDR3 bases are TGTGCCAGCAGCTTTCCGGGCACTGAAGCTTTCTTT. It translates to CASSFPGTEAFF.

This clone has just a few counts. The chain joins TRBV7-9 to TRBJ2-7; 7 bases map to TRBD2. With 5 bases clipped from V and 5 bases from J, the junction kept 12 bases outside the gene matches. The CDR3 consists of 15 residues. Germline V CDR1 and CDR2: SEHNR, FQNEAQ (reference sequence). This CDR3 reads CASSGELLGLHEQYF. The DNA of the CDR3 is TGTGCCAGCAGCGGAGAGCTTTTGGGACTACACGAGCAGTACTTC.

The V and J genes are TRBV30 and TRBJ2-6; D is unclear. The germline V gene has CDR1 GTSNPN and CDR2 SVGIG (reference sequence). CDR3 length equals 16 residues. Between the trimmed V and J ends, which lost 4 bases and 0 bases, there was a span of 13 bases. The CDR3 nucleotides read TGTGCCTGGACCCGTCTGTCCAACTCTGGGGCCAACGTCCTGACTTTC. Translated: CAWTRLSNSGANVLTF.

V and J are TRBV9 and TRBJ2-1, with TRBD2 matching over 15 bases. Germline CDR1 and CDR2: SGDLS and YYNGEE. The CDR3 is made up of 18 amino acids. V lost 0 bases to trimming and J lost 4 bases; unmatched junction nucleotides: 5. DNA of the CDR3: TGTGCCAGCAGCGTAGAGGGACTAGCGGGAGGTCCTTACAATGAGCAGTTCTTC. Protein sequence: CASSVEGLAGGPYNEQFF.

The V gene is TRBV6-5, the J gene TRBJ1-2; D possibly corresponds to TRBD1 (5 bases). Trimming took off 2 bases at V and 3 bases at J, with 7 bases between the two ends. Looked up from germline, CDR1 is MNHEY and CDR2 is SVGAGI. The CDR3 covers 13 residues. CDR3 DNA sequence: TGTGCCAGCAGTTACGACAGCTACTATGGCTACACCTTC. Encoded protein: CASSYDSYYGYTF.

J is TRBJ2-3 and V is TRBV2; 7 nucleotides match TRBD2. Germline trimming cut 6 bases from V and 0 bases from J; bases unmatched to any gene: 15. CDR1 and CDR2 (germline): SNHLY, FYNNEI. The CDR3 length is 18 residues. The DNA of the CDR3 is TGTGCCAGCAGATCATTCCTAGCTAGCGGACACAGCACAGATACGCAGTATTTT. This encodes CASRSFLASGHSTDTQYF.

CDR3 in DNA: TGCAGTGCTAGTTCGTCTGAAGCTTTCTTT. It yields the protein CSASSSEAFF. This sequence joins TRBV20-1 and TRBJ1-1; D is uncertain. The CDR3 has 10 residues. V was cut by 3 bases and J by 6 bases, with 5 bases left in between. Germline V CDR1 and CDR2: DFQATT, SNEGSKA (reference sequence).

This clone was seen only once. The J gene is TRBJ2-1, the V gene TRBV28, with 8 bases lining up with TRBD2. The CDR3 extends over 19 amino acids. V was pared by 3 bases and J by 5 bases, with 18 bases of the junction left unmatched. Germline CDR1 is MDHEN and CDR2 is SYDVKM. The CDR3 DNA follows: TGTGCCAGCAGTTTTGGGCCATTGAGCGGGAGAGGGGTTAACAATGAGCAGTTCTTC. It yields the protein CASSFGPLSGRGVNNEQFF.